The T cell receptor (beta chain) described here comes from a study of blood T cell repertoires in COVID-19. Study context: Some COVID-19 samples were acute and others convalescent; all came from the United States, Italy and Spain. PBMCs, B-cell-depleted T cells, or T cells were the source of the cDNA or gDNA that made up the material.

The CDR3 runs 15 residues. The V and J ends lost 0 bases and 5 bases, in that order; junction bases with no gene match: 5. The germline V gene encodes CDR1 KGHSH and CDR2 LQKENI. Original methodology: Reference gene primer amplification in the assay estimated nucleated cell counts. Some clones are missing from TCRdb's copy, which holds only in-frame ones; the method was immunoSEQ multiplex PCR. For V, J and clone size, that table is used; D and trimming come from the DNA. In the table there are 110,000 or so clones, 80% to 85% of which are singletons. The genes are TRBV18 and TRBJ2-5; 8 bases are shared with TRBD1. The receptor was isolated from a man older than 75 with acute or convalescent COVID-19. The sequenced sample was peripheral blood. In DNA, the CDR3 is TGTGCCAGCTCACCACCCAGGGGGCAAAGGGAGACCCAGTACTTC. As protein: CASSPPRGQRETQYF.